This passage covers 4 T cell receptor beta chains from one sample sequenced in a study of blood T cells in healthy people across ages. PCR was performed a second time for about 7 to 12 cycles using a sample-barcoded 5' primer and a J-beta primer mix. In TCRdb, the 5' RACE reads were re-called with MiXCR into one record per CDR3 protein. Of approximately 880,000 distinct CDR3 sequences in the sample, around 49% are singletons; the top ten hold around 15%. Sequenced: blood. Receptors originate from a man aged 25-40 years in good health.

This chain uses TRBV5-1 with TRBJ2-5, with no clear D. With 4 bases removed from V and 1 base from J, the gap between germline ends came to 8 bases. The V gene's germline CDR1 is SGHRS and CDR2 YFSETQ. The CDR3 totals 13 residues. Here the CDR3 reads CASSVIVQETQYF. As DNA, the CDR3 is TGCGCCAGCAGCGTGATTGTCCAAGAGACCCAGTACTTC.

This clonotype was picked up a small number of times. CDR3 bases: TGTGCCAGCAGGCAAGGAGGGTTATCCAGCGAGCAGTACTTC. Its translation: CASRQGGLSSEQYF. The rearrangement joins TRBV12-3 or TRBV12-4 to TRBJ2-7; possibly TRBD2 for D (6 bases). The germline V and J ends were trimmed by 6 bases and 6 bases, with 18 bases remaining between them. This CDR3 has 14 amino acids.

As for this clonotype: The junction and the germline gene differ at one end; a read error may be behind it. This chain joins TRBV6-5 and TRBJ1-1, with 7 bases that match TRBD1. Germline CDR1 reads MNHEY; CDR2 reads SVGAGI. The CDR3 consists of 15 residues. The CDR3 DNA is TGTGCCAGCACTTACAGGGGCGCGACGAGCACTGAAGCTTTCTTT. The encoded protein is CASTYRGATSTEAFF.

The chain has TRBV28 and TRBJ2-5, with a weak D call TRBD1 (5 bases). The CDR3 has 13 residues. In germline, CDR1 is MDHEN, CDR2 SYDVKM. V shed 7 bases and J shed 2 bases, with 11 bases lying between them. The CDR3 loop is CASTLGQQETQYF. In DNA form, the CDR3 reads TGTGCCAGCACCTTGGGGCAGCAAGAGACCCAGTACTTC.